This entry features one TCR beta chain sequence. Germline V lookup: CDR1 DFQATT, CDR2 SNEGSKA (reference sequence). The V gene lost 3 bases and the J gene lost 2 bases, with 8 bases spanning the gap. This CDR3 is built from 12 residues. This entry comes from a study of blood T cells in healthy people across ages. Through a sample-barcoded 5' primer and a J-beta primer mix, a second PCR was run for roughly 6 to 12 cycles. Using its own MiXCR run on the 5' RACE reads, TCRdb lists one record per CDR3 protein. The sample carries roughly 800,000 distinct CDR3 sequences, about three fifths recorded once. This receptor was obtained from a man aged 30 to 39 in good health. Sequencing was carried out using blood. V and J are TRBV20-1 and TRBJ2-7; either TRBD1 or TRBD2 may fit D (5 bases each). The CDR3 is CSASGAAYEQYF. DNA of the CDR3: TGCAGTGCTAGCGGGGCAGCCTACGAGCAGTACTTC.